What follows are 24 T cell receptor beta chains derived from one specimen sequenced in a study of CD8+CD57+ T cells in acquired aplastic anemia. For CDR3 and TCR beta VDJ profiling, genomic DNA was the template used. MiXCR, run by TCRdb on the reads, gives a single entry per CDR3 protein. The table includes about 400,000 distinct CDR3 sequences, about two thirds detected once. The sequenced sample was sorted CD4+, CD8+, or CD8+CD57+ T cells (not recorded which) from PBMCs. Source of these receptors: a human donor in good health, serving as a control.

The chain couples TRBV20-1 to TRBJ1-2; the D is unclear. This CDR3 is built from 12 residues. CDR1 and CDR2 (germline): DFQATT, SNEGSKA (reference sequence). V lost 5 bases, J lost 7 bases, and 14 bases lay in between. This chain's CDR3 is CSAGPRGGGYTF. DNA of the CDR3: TGCAGTGCTGGCCCCCGGGGTGGTGGCTACACCTTC.

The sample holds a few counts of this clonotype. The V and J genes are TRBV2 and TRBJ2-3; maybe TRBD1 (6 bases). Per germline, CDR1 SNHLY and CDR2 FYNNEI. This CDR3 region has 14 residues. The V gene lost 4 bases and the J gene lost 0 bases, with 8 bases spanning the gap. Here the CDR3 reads CASSARGSTDTQYF. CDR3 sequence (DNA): TGTGCCAGCAGTGCGAGGGGGAGCACAGATACGCAGTATTTT.

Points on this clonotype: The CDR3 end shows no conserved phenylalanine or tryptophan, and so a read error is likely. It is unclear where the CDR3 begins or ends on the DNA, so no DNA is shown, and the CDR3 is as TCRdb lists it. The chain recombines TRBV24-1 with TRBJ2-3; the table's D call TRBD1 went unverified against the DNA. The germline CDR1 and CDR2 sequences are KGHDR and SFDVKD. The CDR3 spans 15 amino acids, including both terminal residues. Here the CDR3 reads CATSDPGPQRVSSSS.

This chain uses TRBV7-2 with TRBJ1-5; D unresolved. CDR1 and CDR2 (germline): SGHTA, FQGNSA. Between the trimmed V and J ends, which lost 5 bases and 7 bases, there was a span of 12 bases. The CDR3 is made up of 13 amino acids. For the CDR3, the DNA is TGTGCCAGCAGCAGTCGTTTAGGGCAGCCCCAGCATTTT. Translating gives CASSSRLGQPQHF.

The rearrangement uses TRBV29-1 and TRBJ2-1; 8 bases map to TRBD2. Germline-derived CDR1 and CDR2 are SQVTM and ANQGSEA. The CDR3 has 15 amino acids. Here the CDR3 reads CSAERLAGDYKQQFF. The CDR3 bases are TGCAGTGCAGAAAGGCTAGCGGGTGACTACAAGCAGCAGTTCTTC.

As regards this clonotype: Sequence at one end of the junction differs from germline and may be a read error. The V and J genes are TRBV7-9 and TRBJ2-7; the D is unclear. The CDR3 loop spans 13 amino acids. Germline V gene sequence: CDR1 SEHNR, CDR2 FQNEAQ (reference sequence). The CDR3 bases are TGTGCCAGCAGGCTGACCCGAGCGTACACGGAAGCTTTC. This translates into CASRLTRAYTEAF.

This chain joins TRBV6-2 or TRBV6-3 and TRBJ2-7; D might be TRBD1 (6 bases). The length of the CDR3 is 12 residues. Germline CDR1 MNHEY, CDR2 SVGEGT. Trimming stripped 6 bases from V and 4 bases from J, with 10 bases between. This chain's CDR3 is CASRGQKYEQYF. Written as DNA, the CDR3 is TGTGCCAGCAGGGGACAAAAATACGAGCAGTACTTC.

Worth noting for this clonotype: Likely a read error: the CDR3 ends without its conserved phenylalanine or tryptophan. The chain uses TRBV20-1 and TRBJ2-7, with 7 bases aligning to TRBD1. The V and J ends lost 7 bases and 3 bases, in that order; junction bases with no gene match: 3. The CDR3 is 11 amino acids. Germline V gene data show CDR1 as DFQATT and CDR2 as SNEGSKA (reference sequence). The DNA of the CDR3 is TGCAGTGTAAGGACAGGCTACGAGCAGTACCTC. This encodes CSVRTGYEQYL.

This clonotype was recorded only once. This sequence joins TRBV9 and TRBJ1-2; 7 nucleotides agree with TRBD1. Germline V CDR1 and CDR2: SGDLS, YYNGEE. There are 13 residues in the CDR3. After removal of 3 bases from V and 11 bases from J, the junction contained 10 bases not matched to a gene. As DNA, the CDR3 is TGTGCCAGCAGCGCAGGGGGGGCCTATTCATACACCTTC. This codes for CASSAGGAYSYTF. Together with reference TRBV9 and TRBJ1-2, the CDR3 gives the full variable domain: DSGVTQTPKHLITATGQRVTLRCSPRSGDLSVYWYQQSLDQGLQFLIQYYNGEERAKGNILERFSAQQFPDLHSELNLSSLELGDSALYFCASSAGGAYSYTFGSGTRLTVV.

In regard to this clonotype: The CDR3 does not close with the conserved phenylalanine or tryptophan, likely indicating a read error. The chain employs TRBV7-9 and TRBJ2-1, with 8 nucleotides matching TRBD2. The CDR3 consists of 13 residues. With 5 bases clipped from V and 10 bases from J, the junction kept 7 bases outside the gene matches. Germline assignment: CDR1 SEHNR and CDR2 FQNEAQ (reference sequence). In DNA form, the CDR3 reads TGTGCCAGCAGCGTGACTAGCGAGGCAGAGCAGTTCTTG. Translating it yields CASSVTSEAEQFL.

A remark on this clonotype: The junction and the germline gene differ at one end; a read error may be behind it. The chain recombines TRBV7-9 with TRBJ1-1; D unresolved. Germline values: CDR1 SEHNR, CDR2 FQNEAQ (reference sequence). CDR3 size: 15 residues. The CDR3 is CASSLVDGMDTEAFF. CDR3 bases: TGCGCCAGCAGCTTAGTCGACGGCATGGACACTGAAGCTTTCTTT.

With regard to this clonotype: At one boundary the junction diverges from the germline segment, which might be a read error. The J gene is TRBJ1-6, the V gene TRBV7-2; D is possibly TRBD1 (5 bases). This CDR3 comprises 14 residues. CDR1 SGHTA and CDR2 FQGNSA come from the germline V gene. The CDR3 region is CASSLAGQNTPPHF. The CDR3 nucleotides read TGTGCCAGCAGCTTAGCGGGGCAAAATACACCCCCCCACTTT.

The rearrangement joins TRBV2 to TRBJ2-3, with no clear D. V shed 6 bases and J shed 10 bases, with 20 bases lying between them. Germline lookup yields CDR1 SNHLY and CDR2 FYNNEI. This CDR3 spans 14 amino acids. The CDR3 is CASSRRCGTEAQYF. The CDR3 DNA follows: TGTGCCAGCAGCCGGCGCTGCGGCACAGAAGCGCAGTATTTT.

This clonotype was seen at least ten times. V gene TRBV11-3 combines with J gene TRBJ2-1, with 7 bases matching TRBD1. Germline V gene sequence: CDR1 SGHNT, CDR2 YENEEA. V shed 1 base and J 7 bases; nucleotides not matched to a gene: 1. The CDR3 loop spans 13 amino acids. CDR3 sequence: CASSLGTGNEQFF. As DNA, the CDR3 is TGTGCCAGCAGCTTAGGGACAGGAAATGAGCAGTTCTTC.

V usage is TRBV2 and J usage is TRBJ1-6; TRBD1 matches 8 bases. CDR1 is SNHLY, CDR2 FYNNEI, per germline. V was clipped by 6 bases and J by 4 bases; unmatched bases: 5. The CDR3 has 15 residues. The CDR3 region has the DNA TGTGCCAGCAGCTCCGGGACAGGTTATAATTCACCCCTCCACTTT. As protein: CASSSGTGYNSPLHF.

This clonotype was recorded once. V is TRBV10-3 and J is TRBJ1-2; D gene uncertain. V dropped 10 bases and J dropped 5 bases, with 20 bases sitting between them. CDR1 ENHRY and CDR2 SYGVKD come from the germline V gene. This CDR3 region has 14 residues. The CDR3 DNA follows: TGTGCCAGCAGAGAGACAAAGCGGATTTATGGCTACACCTTC. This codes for CASRETKRIYGYTF.

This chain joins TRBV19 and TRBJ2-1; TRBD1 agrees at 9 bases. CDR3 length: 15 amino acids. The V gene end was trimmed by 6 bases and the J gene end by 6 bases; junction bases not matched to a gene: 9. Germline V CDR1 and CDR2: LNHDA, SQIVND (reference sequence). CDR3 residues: CASSNPTGGGNEQFF. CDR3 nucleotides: TGTGCCAGTAGCAATCCGACAGGGGGAGGCAATGAGCAGTTCTTC.

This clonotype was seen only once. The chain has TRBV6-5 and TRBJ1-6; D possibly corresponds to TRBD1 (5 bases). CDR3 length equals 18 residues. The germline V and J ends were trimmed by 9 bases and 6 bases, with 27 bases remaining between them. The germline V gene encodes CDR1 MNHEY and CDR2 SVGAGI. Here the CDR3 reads CARAIHPPGTEFNSPLHF. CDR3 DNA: TGTGCCAGGGCGATCCATCCCCCCGGGACGGAGTTTAATTCACCCCTCCACTTT.

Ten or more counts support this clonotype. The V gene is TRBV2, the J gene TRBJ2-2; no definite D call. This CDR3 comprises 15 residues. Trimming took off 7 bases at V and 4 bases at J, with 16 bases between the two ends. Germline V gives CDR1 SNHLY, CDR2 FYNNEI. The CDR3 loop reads CASIEEIAATGELFF. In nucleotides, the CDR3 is TGTGCCAGCATCGAAGAGATAGCCGCCACCGGGGAGCTGTTTTTT.

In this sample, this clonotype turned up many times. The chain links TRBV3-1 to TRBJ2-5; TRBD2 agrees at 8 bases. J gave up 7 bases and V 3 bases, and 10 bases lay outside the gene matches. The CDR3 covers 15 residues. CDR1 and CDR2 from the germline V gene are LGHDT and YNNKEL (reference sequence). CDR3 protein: CASSQRGARTGTQYF. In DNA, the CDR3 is TGTGCCAGCAGCCAGCGGGGGGCCCGTACGGGGACCCAGTACTTC.

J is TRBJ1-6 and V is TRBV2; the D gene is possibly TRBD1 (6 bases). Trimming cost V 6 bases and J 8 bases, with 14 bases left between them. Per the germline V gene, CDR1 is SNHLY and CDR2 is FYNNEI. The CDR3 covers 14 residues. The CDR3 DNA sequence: TGTGCCAGCAGCGCAAAGAGGGGGGATTCACCCCTCCACTTT. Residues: CASSAKRGDSPLHF.

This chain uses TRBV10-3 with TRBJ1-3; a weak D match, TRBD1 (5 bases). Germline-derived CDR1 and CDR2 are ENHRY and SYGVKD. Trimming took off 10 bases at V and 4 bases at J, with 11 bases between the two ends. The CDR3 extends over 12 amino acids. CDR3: CANPGLGNTIYF. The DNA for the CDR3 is TGTGCCAACCCAGGGTTAGGAAACACCATATATTTT.

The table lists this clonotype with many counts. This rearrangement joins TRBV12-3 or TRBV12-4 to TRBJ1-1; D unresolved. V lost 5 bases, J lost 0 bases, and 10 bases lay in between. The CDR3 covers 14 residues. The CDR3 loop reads CASSLVELNTEAFF. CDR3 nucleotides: TGTGCCAGCAGTCTTGTGGAACTGAACACTGAAGCTTTCTTT.

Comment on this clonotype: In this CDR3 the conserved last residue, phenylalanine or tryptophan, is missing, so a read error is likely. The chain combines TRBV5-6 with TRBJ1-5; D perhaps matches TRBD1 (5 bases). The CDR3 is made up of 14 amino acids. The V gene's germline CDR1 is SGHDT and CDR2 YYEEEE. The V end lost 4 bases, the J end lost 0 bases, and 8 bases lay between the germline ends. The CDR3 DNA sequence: TGTGCCAGCAGCCAAGACAGTAGCAATCAGCCCCAGCATCTT. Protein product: CASSQDSSNQPQHL.